Given below is one TCR beta chain in context. The antigen remains unidentified. The data belong to a study of shared clonotypes between healthy human individuals. Selected positively for CCR7 and CD45RO-negative, naive CD8 cells excluded terminally differentiated effector memory CD45RA+ cells. Each sample came from a Caucasian adult donor living in Nashville, Tennessee. Measured with immunoSEQ multiplex PCR; TCRdb has only the in-frame clones, and not every one. Found here are about 2,100,000 clones, 93% of them singletons; the top ten hold 1.5% to 2%. General study findings and limits: The study found approximately 5% of naive CD4 clonotypes shared across several donors. Sharing of clonotypes among donors was expected to vary with sequencing depth.

V was shortened by 3 bases and J by 0 bases, with 15 bases between the two germline ends. The CDR3 is made up of 17 amino acids. Germline CDR1 reads LNHDA; CDR2 reads SQIVND (reference sequence). The origin of this receptor is a man between 18 and 29 years old in good health. Some clones in this sample may be carry-over from other donors' samples. This chain connects TRBV19 to TRBJ2-1, with D unclear. Sequencing was carried out using naive CD8+ T cells from PBMCs. The CDR3 region has the DNA TGTGCCAGTAGTATTGTGACTCGAAAGAACTCCTACAATGAGCAGTTCTTC. As protein: CASSIVTRKNSYNEQFF.